This TCR beta chain is from a study of blood T cell repertoires in COVID-19. In the original processing: Reference gene primers were amplified, and this amplification served to estimate nucleated cell counts. Measured with immunoSEQ multiplex PCR; TCRdb has only the in-frame clones, and not every one. That table furnishes V, J and clone size, whereas the DNA furnished D and trimming. The repertoire has tens of thousands of clones, over 75% of them found once; the top ten carry 3.5% to 4%. Sample: peripheral blood. This clonotype was sampled from a man in his sixties with acute or convalescent COVID-19.

The CDR3 DNA reads as TGCGCCAGCAGCTTGCTTAGCGGGGAGAATGAGCAGTTCTTC. It encodes CASSLLSGENEQFF. V and J are TRBV5-1 and TRBJ2-1, with 8 bases matching TRBD2. Germline trimming cut 1 base from V and 7 bases from J; bases unmatched to any gene: 4. Germline V gene lookup returns CDR1 SGHRS and CDR2 YFSETQ. The CDR3 is made up of 14 amino acids.